A selection of T cell receptor beta chains follows, all from one sample in a study of cytomegalovirus exposure and HLA in healthy donors. Using immunoSEQ multiplex PCR, the repertoire was profiled, and TCRdb retains in-frame clones only, with some absent. The repertoire holds 200,000 to 250,000 clones, under 70% seen once, with less than 3% in the top ten. The sequencing input was PBMCs. These receptor sequences come from a man aged 35 to 55 in good health and CMV-seropositive. The CDR3 runs from the conserved cysteine through the conserved F or W. A D gene is named only where the DNA matches it firmly. Not all rows give a size; the values are once, few, many and, for expanded clones, a class.

V gene	J gene	CDR3 length	clone size	D gene	CDR3 protein	CDR3 DNA
TRBV6-4	TRBJ1-4	13	NA	NA	CASRQSTNEKLFF	TGTGCCAGCAGACAGTCAACTAATGAAAAACTGTTTTTT
TRBV7-3	TRBJ2-3	13	NA	NA	CASSPNAADTQYF	TGTGCCAGCAGCCCCAACGCGGCAGATACGCAGTATTTT
TRBV9	TRBJ1-2	12	few	NA	CASSAGNYGYTF	TGTGCCAGCAGCGCCGGGAACTATGGCTACACCTTC
TRBV5-1	TRBJ2-7	12	NA	NA	CASSLWGQEQYF	TGCGCCAGCAGCTTGTGGGGACAAGAGCAGTACTTC
TRBV28	TRBJ2-7	15	NA	TRBD1	CASSSVTGSSYEQYF	TGTGCCAGCAGTTCAGTGACAGGGAGCTCCTACGAGCAGTACTTC
TRBV7-6	TRBJ2-7	12	NA	NA	CASSSSSYEQYF	TGTGCCAGCAGCTCTAGCTCCTACGAGCAGTACTTC
TRBV6-1	TRBJ1-3	14	NA	NA	CASSEQAGGNTIYF	TGTGCCAGCAGTGAACAGGCAGGCGGAAACACCATATATTTT
TRBV7-2	TRBJ1-2	13	NA	NA	CATPRTRGSGYTF	TGTGCCACCCCACGCACAAGGGGAAGTGGCTACACCTTC
TRBV6-1	TRBJ1-4	15	NA	NA	CASSESDGGDEKLFF	TGTGCCAGCAGTGAATCGGACGGGGGGGATGAAAAACTGTTTTTT
TRBV5-6	TRBJ2-7	15	few	TRBD1	CASSSRQGLVYEQYF	TGTGCCAGCAGCTCAAGACAGGGCCTCGTATACGAGCAGTACTTC
TRBV4-1	TRBJ2-5	17	few	TRBD1	CASSPTPRQGPQETQYF	TGCGCCAGCAGCCCGACCCCCCGACAGGGGCCCCAAGAGACCCAGTACTTC
TRBV7-9	TRBJ2-3	16	NA	TRBD2	CASSKPGLAITDTQYF	TGTGCCAGCAGCAAACCGGGACTAGCGATAACAGATACGCAGTATTTT
TRBV19	TRBJ1-1	13	NA	NA	CASSISQALGRFF	TGTGCCAGTAGTATCTCGCAGGCCCTGGGTCGATTCTTT
TRBV9	TRBJ2-5	14	NA	NA	CASSVGTFQETQYF	TGTGCCAGCAGCGTAGGGACTTTCCAAGAGACCCAGTACTTC
TRBV6-5	TRBJ1-2	13	NA	NA	CASSLRGEVGYTF	TGTGCCAGCAGTCTTAGGGGTGAGGTTGGCTACACCTTC
TRBV28	TRBJ2-7	14	NA	TRBD2	CASSFTGGLYEQYF	TGTGCCAGCAGTTTTACGGGGGGGCTATACGAGCAGTACTTC
TRBV5-1	TRBJ2-1	17	once	TRBD2	CASSLGTSGGAVDEQFF	TGCGCCAGCAGCTTGGGGACTAGCGGGGGGGCTGTGGATGAGCAGTTCTTC
TRBV29-1	TRBJ2-7	15	NA	TRBD2	CSVGTSGGELYEQYF	TGCAGCGTCGGGACTAGCGGGGGTGAACTTTACGAGCAGTACTTC
TRBV6-1	TRBJ2-1	15	NA	TRBD1	CASSGRQGNPGEQFF	TGTGCCAGCAGTGGCCGACAGGGAAACCCAGGTGAGCAGTTCTTC
TRBV11-1	TRBJ1-1	14	NA	NA	CASSASLSAGEAFF	TGTGCCAGCAGCGCGTCCCTTAGTGCGGGTGAAGCTTTCTTT
TRBV19	TRBJ1-2	13	NA	NA	CASSTPLNYGYTF	TGTGCCAGTAGTACCCCCTTGAACTATGGCTACACCTTC
TRBV5-4	TRBJ2-1	13	many	NA	CASRLDSLNEQFF	TGTGCCAGCAGGTTGGACAGTCTGAATGAGCAGTTCTTC
TRBV18	TRBJ1-5	16	NA	TRBD1	CASSPAGGTLNQPQHF	TGTGCCAGCTCACCGGCAGGGGGGACCCTGAATCAGCCCCAGCATTTT
TRBV7-2	TRBJ2-7	12	NA	NA	CASGFLGGEQYF	TGTGCCAGCGGCTTTCTCGGGGGCGAGCAGTACTTC
TRBV2	TRBJ2-7	12	NA	NA	CASGTGYYEQYF	TGTGCCAGCGGTACTGGTTACTACGAGCAGTACTTC
TRBV11-2	TRBJ1-2	14	NA	NA	CASSLERVGYGYTF	TGTGCCAGCAGCTTAGAGAGGGTGGGCTATGGCTACACCTTC
TRBV4-2	TRBJ2-7	15	NA	NA	CASSQEGPSSYEQYF	TGTGCCAGCAGCCAAGAGGGGCCTAGCTCCTACGAGCAGTACTTC
TRBV13	TRBJ2-7	14	NA	TRBD1	CASSPMGQAHEQYF	TGTGCCAGCAGCCCCATGGGACAGGCCCACGAGCAGTACTTC
TRBV6-5	TRBJ1-4	15	NA	TRBD1	CASSVRTGRDEKLFF	TGTGCCAGCAGCGTTAGGACAGGGCGAGATGAAAAACTGTTTTTT
TRBV2	TRBJ1-5	14	NA	TRBD1	CASSEEQGAQPQHF	TGTGCCAGCAGTGAAGAACAGGGGGCCCAGCCCCAGCATTTT
TRBV9	TRBJ2-1	13	NA	NA	CASSVDEDNEQFF	TGTGCCAGCAGCGTAGACGAGGACAATGAGCAGTTCTTC
TRBV6-5	TRBJ2-7	13	NA	TRBD2	CASSSASGYEQYF	TGTGCCAGCAGTTCGGCTAGCGGCTACGAGCAGTACTTC
TRBV2	TRBJ2-2	15	NA	TRBD1	CASSEDRTNTGELFF	TGTGCCAGCAGTGAGGACAGGACGAACACCGGGGAGCTGTTTTTT
TRBV5-1	TRBJ2-2	14	NA	NA	CASSSYTGIRELFF	TGCGCCAGCAGCTCCTACACAGGGATCCGGGAGCTGTTTTTT
TRBV11-2	TRBJ2-5	18	NA	TRBD2	CASSLGGASGGDQETQYF	TGTGCCAGCAGCTTAGGTGGGGCTAGCGGGGGGGACCAAGAGACCCAGTACTTC
TRBV5-6	TRBJ1-1	13	NA	TRBD1	CASSWGQGVEAFF	TGTGCCAGCAGCTGGGGACAGGGGGTTGAAGCTTTCTTT
TRBV9	TRBJ1-1	15	NA	NA	CASSVVGQPNTEAFF	TGTGCCAGCAGCGTAGTAGGACAGCCGAACACTGAAGCTTTCTTT
TRBV9	TRBJ1-2	14	NA	TRBD1	CASSPGQGLGGYTF	TGTGCCAGCAGCCCGGGACAGGGGCTCGGTGGCTACACCTTC
TRBV6-1	TRBJ1-3	14	NA	NA	CASTPGEAGNTIYF	TGTGCCAGCACCCCCGGAGAAGCTGGAAACACCATATATTTT
TRBV25-1	TRBJ2-7	13	NA	NA	CASSETGFYAQYF	TGTGCCAGCAGTGAAACCGGGTTTTACGCGCAGTACTTC
TRBV7-9	TRBJ1-6	16	NA	NA	CASSLGGSSYNSPLHF	TGTGCCAGCAGCTTAGGTGGCAGCTCCTATAATTCACCCCTCCACTTT
TRBV6-5	TRBJ2-2	15	NA	NA	CASRTGQWNTGELFF	TGTGCCAGCAGAACCGGACAATGGAACACCGGGGAGCTGTTTTTT
TRBV25-1	TRBJ1-2	13	NA	NA	CASSDPPGYGYTF	TGTGCCAGCAGTGACCCCCCGGGCTATGGCTACACCTTC
TRBV7-2	TRBJ1-2	12	NA	TRBD1	CASSGTVYGYTF	TGTGCCAGCAGCGGGACAGTCTATGGCTACACCTTC
TRBV19	TRBJ1-1	14	NA	NA	CASRTRPGGQGAFF	TGTGCCAGTAGGACCCGGCCCGGGGGGCAGGGAGCTTTCTTT
TRBV6-5	TRBJ1-1	14	NA	TRBD1	CASLNRGQDTEAFF	TGTGCCAGCTTAAACAGGGGACAGGACACTGAAGCTTTCTTT
TRBV2	TRBJ1-2	13	NA	TRBD1	CASSEGQIYGYTF	TGTGCCAGCAGTGAGGGACAGATCTATGGCTACACCTTC
TRBV4-3	TRBJ1-6	14	few	NA	CASSQDTGNSPLHF	TGCGCCAGCAGCCAAGATACAGGGAATTCACCCCTCCACTTT